Listed below are T cell receptor beta chains from one sample, sequenced in a study of identical twins. TCRdb re-analysed the 5' RACE reads in MiXCR, keeping a single row per CDR3 protein. The repertoire has around 220,000 distinct CDR3 sequences, more than 12% of them found once; the top ten carry approximately 8.8%. Specimen: memory (CD45RO+) T cells sorted from blood. Receptor source: a woman under 30 in good health. Each CDR3 is given with its conserved first and last residue. A D gene is named only where the DNA matches it firmly. Some rows mark clone size as missing; the rest say once, few, many or name a class of expanded clone.

d_call	v_call	j_call	clone_size	cdr3_aa	cdr3_nt
-	TRBV5-5	TRBJ2-2	few	CASTWDPITGELFF	TGTGCCAGCACCTGGGACCCAATCACCGGGGAGCTGTTTTTT
-	TRBV6-5	TRBJ1-1	-	CASSYGGPEAFF	TGTGCCAGCAGTTACGGGGGACCTGAAGCTTTCTTT
-	TRBV20-1	TRBJ1-3	few	CSARGLGGNTIYF	TGCAGTGCTAGGGGGCTAGGTGGAAACACCATATATTTT
TRBD1	TRBV5-1	TRBJ1-1	few	CASTLSGTGGAGTEAFF	TGCGCCAGCACCTTATCCGGGACAGGGGGCGCGGGGACTGAAGCTTTCTTT
-	TRBV9	TRBJ2-2	many	CASTVNTNTGELFF	TGTGCCAGCACGGTGAATACAAACACCGGGGAGCTGTTTTTT
TRBD1	TRBV7-8	TRBJ2-6	many	CASSSTTGRYSGANVLTF	TGTGCCAGCAGCTCCACGACAGGGAGATACTCTGGGGCCAACGTCCTGACTTTC
-	TRBV3-1	TRBJ2-7	once	CASSPAGTTSYEQYF	TGTGCCAGCAGCCCGGCCGGGACAACCTCCTACGAGCAGTACTTC
-	TRBV30	TRBJ1-1	few	CAWNGNTEAFF	TGTGCCTGGAACGGGAACACTGAAGCTTTCTTT
-	TRBV7-9	TRBJ2-7	few	CASSLLEREQYF	TGTGCCAGCAGCCTCCTCGAGCGGGAGCAGTACTTC
-	TRBV7-2	TRBJ2-1	few	CASSPRVSSYNEQFF	TGTGCCAGCAGCCCCCGAGTGAGCTCCTACAATGAGCAGTTCTTC
-	TRBV5-5	TRBJ1-4	few	CASSPWRGGNEKLFF	TGTGCCAGCAGCCCCTGGCGGGGCGGGAATGAAAAACTGTTTTTT
TRBD2	TRBV28	TRBJ2-7	-	CASSGLAGGLGEQYF	TGTGCCAGCAGTGGGCTAGCGGGAGGCTTGGGCGAGCAGTACTTC
-	TRBV7-9	TRBJ2-1	-	CASSSSSNEQFF	TGTGCCAGCAGCTCTAGTAGCAATGAGCAGTTCTTC
-	TRBV18	TRBJ1-1	many	CASSLQINTEAFF	TGTGCCAGCTCCCTACAGATAAACACTGAAGCTTTCTTT
-	TRBV7-9	TRBJ2-7	-	CVISGLSSYEQYF	TGTGTCATTTCTGGACTTTCCTCCTACGAGCAGTACTTC
-	TRBV2	TRBJ2-7	-	CASNYGAEQYF	TGTGCCAGCAACTATGGTGCGGAGCAGTACTTC
TRBD2	TRBV5-4	TRBJ2-2	few	CASSSGTSGSNTGELFF	TGTGCCAGCAGCTCGGGGACTAGCGGGTCGAACACCGGGGAGCTGTTTTTT
TRBD1	TRBV6-5	TRBJ1-1	few	CASSYSYTGAFSTEAFF	TGTGCCAGCAGTTACTCATACACAGGGGCGTTCTCCACTGAAGCTTTCTTT
TRBD2	TRBV7-6	TRBJ2-4	-	CASSLPPPLAQREKGLGAKNIQYF	TGTGCCAGCAGCTTACCCCCCCCCCTAGCCCAGCGGGAAAAAGGATTGGGCGCCAAAAACATTCAGTACTTC
TRBD1	TRBV6-2/TRBV6-3	TRBJ2-2	few	CASSYSTGVPGELFF	TGTGCCAGCAGTTACTCTACAGGGGTCCCCGGGGAGCTGTTTTTT
-	TRBV4-3	TRBJ1-5	many	CASSQNAGGDQPQHF	TGCGCCAGCAGCCAAAATGCGGGGGGGGATCAGCCCCAGCATTTT